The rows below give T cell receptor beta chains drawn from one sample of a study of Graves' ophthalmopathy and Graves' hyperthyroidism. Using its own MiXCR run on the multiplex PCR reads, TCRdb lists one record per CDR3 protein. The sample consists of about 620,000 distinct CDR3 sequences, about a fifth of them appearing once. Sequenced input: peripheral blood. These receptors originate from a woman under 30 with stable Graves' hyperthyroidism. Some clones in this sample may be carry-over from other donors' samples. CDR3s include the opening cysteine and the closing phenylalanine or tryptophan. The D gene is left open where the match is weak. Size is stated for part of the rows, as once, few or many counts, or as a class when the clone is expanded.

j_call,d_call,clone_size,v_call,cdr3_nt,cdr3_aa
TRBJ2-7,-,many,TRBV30,TGTGCCTGGAATGTTGAGGCGGCAGGCGTCGAGCAGTACTTC,CAWNVEAAGVEQYF
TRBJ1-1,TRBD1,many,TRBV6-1,TGTGCCAGCAGTGCGCCGTATGGGACAGGGATGAACACTGAAGCTTTCTTT,CASSAPYGTGMNTEAFF
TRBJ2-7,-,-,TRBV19,TGTGCCAGCGCCGAAAAAACCACCTACGAGCAGTACTTC,CASAEKTTYEQYF
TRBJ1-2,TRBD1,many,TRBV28,TGTGCCAGCAGTAAGGGACAGGGAAGTGGCTACACCTTC,CASSKGQGSGYTF
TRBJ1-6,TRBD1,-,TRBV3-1,TGTGCCAGCAGCCGGCAAGCAGGGGGTTCTAATTCACCCCTCCACTTT,CASSRQAGGSNSPLHF
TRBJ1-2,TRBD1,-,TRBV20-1,TGCAGTGCTAGAAAGGGACAGGGGGCTAACTATGGCTACACCTTC,CSARKGQGANYGYTF
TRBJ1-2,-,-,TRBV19,TGTGCCAGTAGTATTTCGGGAGCCCGAGAAGGGGGCTACACCTTC,CASSISGAREGGYTF
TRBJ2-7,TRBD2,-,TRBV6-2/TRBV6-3,TGTGCCAGCAGTTTGGCGACTAGCGGGACCCACGAGCAGTACTTC,CASSLATSGTHEQYF
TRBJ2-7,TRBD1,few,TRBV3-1,TGTGCCAGCAGCCGAGGGGACAGGACAGCCTACGAGCAGTACTTC,CASSRGDRTAYEQYF
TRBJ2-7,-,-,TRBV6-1,TGTGCCAGCAGTGAAAAGGCGCTGAGGCGTGCCTACGAGCAGTACTTC,CASSEKALRRAYEQYF
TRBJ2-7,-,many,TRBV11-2,TGTGCCAGCAGCTTATTCGGGACCCGGGACTACGAGCAGTACTTC,CASSLFGTRDYEQYF
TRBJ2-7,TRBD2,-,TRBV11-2,TGTGCCAGCAGCTTAGGAGGTGCCACTAGCGGGAGTTACGAGCAGTACTTC,CASSLGGATSGSYEQYF
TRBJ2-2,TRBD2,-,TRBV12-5,TGTGCTAGTGCGGGCAGGGAGGGAGGCACCGGGGAGCTGTTTTTT,CASAGREGGTGELFF
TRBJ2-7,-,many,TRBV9,TGTGCCAGCAGCGTAGGACAGGTCGGCTACGAGCAGTACTTC,CASSVGQVGYEQYF
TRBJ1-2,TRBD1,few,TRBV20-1,TGCAGTGCCACGACAGGGGAGATCTATGGCTACACCTTC,CSATTGEIYGYTF
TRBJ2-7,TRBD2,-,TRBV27,TGTGCCAGCAGTTTACAAATAGCGGGAGGAGCCTACGAGCAGTACTTC,CASSLQIAGGAYEQYF
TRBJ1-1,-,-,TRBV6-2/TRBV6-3,TGTGCCAGCAGCCCTTACATCCGAGTAGGGAGGAGGACTGAAGCTTTCTTT,CASSPYIRVGRRTEAFF
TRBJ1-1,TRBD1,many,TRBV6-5,TGTGCCAGCAGTTACTCACAACCTGGGACAGTGAACACTGAAGCTTTCTTT,CASSYSQPGTVNTEAFF
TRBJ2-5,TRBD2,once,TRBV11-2,TGTGCCAGCAGCTTAGAACCGGGAGGGCTCCTCGGGACCCAGTACTTC,CASSLEPGGLLGTQYF
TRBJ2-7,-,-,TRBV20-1,TGCAGTGCTACATCGACAGGACCAGAACACGAGCAGTACTTC,CSATSTGPEHEQYF
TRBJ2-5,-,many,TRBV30,TGTGCCTGGAGTGTGGGGTACCAAGAGACCCAGTACTTC,CAWSVGYQETQYF
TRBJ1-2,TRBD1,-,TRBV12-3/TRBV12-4,TGTGCCAGCAGTATGACAGGGGATGGCTACACCTTC,CASSMTGDGYTF
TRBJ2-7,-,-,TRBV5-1,TGCGCCAGCAGCACTCCCGGGAGCGGCTCCTACGAGCAGTACTTC,CASSTPGSGSYEQYF
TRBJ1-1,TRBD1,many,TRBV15,TGTGCCACCAGCAGAATAGACAGGGGGCTCACTGAAGCTTTCTTT,CATSRIDRGLTEAFF
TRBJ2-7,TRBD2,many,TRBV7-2,TGTGCCAGCAGCTTTATAAGCGGGAGCAAGGACGAGCAGTACTTC,CASSFISGSKDEQYF
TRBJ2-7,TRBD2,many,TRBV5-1,TGCGCCAGCAGCGGTGGGACTAGCGGGAGCTACGAGCAGTACTTC,CASSGGTSGSYEQYF
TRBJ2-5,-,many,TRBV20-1,TGCAGTGCTAGCTATCCAGCGATGGAGACCCAGTACTTC,CSASYPAMETQYF
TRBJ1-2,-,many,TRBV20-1,TGCAGTGCTAGACAAACCACAGGGATCCCAGACGGCTACACCTTC,CSARQTTGIPDGYTF
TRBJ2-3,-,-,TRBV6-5,TGTGCCAGCAGTTACTCGGGAGTCAGGGCAGATACGCAGTATTTT,CASSYSGVRADTQYF
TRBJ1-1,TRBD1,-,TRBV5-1,TGCGCCAGCAGCCGGGACAGGTCTGAAGCTTTCTTT,CASSRDRSEAFF
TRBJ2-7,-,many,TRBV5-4,TGTGCCAGCAGCAACCCAGCCGGGTCGTACGAGCAGTACTTC,CASSNPAGSYEQYF
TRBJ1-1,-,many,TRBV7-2,TGTGCCAGCAGCTTAGTACGCGGGCTGAACACTGAAGCTTTCTTT,CASSLVRGLNTEAFF
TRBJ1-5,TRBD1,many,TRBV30,TGTGCCTGGAGTGACAGGGGGAATCAGCCCCAGCATTTT,CAWSDRGNQPQHF
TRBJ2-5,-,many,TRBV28,TGTGCCAGCACCCTTAGGGGGTACCAAGAGACCCAGTACTTC,CASTLRGYQETQYF
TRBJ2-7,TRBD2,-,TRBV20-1,TGCAGTGCTAGAGATCCCCTAGCGGGCCTCCACGAGCAGGACTTC,CSARDPLAGLHEQDF
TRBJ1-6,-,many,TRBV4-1,TGCGCCAGCAGCCAAGGGACGGCGCGGGGGCTAGGTAATTCACCCCTCCACTTT,CASSQGTARGLGNSPLHF
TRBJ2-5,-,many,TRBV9,TGTGCCAGCAGCGTAGCAGGAGTCAGGCCCGAATTTCAAGAGACCCAGTACTTC,CASSVAGVRPEFQETQYF
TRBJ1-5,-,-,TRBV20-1,TGCAGTGCTAGATCCTCGCCGGGGGGGAGCAATCAGCCCCAGCATTTT,CSARSSPGGSNQPQHF